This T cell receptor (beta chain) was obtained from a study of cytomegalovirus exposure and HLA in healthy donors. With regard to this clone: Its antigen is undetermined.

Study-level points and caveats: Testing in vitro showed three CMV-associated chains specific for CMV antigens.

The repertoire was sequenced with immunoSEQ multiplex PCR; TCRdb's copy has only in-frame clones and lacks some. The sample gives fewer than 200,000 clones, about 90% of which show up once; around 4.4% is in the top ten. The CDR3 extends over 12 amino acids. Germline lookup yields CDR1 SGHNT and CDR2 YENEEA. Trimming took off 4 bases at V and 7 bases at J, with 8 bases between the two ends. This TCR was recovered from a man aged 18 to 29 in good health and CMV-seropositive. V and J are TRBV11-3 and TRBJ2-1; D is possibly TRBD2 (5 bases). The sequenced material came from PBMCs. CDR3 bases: TGTGCCAGCAGCTCCTCGGGGAATGAGCAGTTCTTC. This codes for CASSSSGNEQFF.